The next 26 T cell receptor beta chains were all read from a single sample in a study of CD8+ T cells in alopecia areata. RNA was isolated and reverse transcribed to cDNA, the sequencing template. Sequencing used immunoSEQ multiplex PCR; TCRdb keeps in-frame clones, though not all of them. The sample yields about 180,000 clones, 50% to 60% seen once. Sequences were derived from CD4+ T cells sorted from blood, sampled at week 0. Receptors originate from a human donor with alopecia areata.

This chain links TRBV15 with TRBJ2-5; D is unclear. This CDR3 has 13 residues. The V end lost 3 bases, the J end lost 0 bases, and 5 bases lay between the germline ends. Germline V gene lookup returns CDR1 LNHNV and CDR2 YYDKDF (reference sequence). The CDR3 loop reads CATSRGNQETQYF. In DNA form, the CDR3 reads TGTGCCACCAGCAGGGGAAACCAAGAGACCCAGTACTTC.

This clone appeared a few times. V and J are TRBV29-1 and TRBJ2-2; D tentatively reads TRBD1 or TRBD2 (5 bases each). V was trimmed by 7 bases and J by 3 bases, leaving 15 bases between them. The CDR3 length is 14 residues. The germline gives CDR1 SQVTM, CDR2 ANQGSEA. CDR3 residues: CSATGTVHTGELFF. As DNA, the CDR3 is TGCAGCGCTACCGGGACGGTACACACCGGGGAGCTGTTTTTT.

This chain connects TRBV7-2 to TRBJ2-7; 13 positions match TRBD2. J gave up 6 bases and V 6 bases, and 5 bases lay outside the gene matches. The CDR3 loop spans 14 amino acids. The germline V gene encodes CDR1 SGHTA and CDR2 FQGNSA. CDR3 DNA: TGTGCCAGCAGGCCTAGGACTAGCGGGGGCGAGCAGTACTTC. This codes for CASRPRTSGGEQYF.

This clone came up a few times. The chain carries TRBV14 and TRBJ2-5; no clear D gene. This CDR3 spans 14 amino acids. CDR1 is SGHDN and CDR2 is FVKESK in the germline V gene. V lost 5 bases and J 1 base, leaving 11 bases between the germline ends. The CDR3 DNA follows: TGTGCCAGCAGCGGCCGGCAGATCCAAGAGACCCAGTACTTC. Its translation is CASSGRQIQETQYF.

V is TRBV28 and J is TRBJ1-1; D ambiguous. Trimming removed 11 bases from V and 5 bases from J, with 15 bases in between. Germline CDR1 MDHEN, CDR2 SYDVKM. The CDR3 has 12 amino acids. CDR3 amino acids: CAALKGGTEAFF. Here the CDR3 DNA reads TGTGCCGCACTTAAGGGAGGGACTGAAGCTTTCTTT.

V and J are TRBV7-7 and TRBJ2-1; D remains unclear. The CDR3 runs 16 residues. The V gene's germline CDR1 is SSHAT and CDR2 FNYEAQ (reference sequence). V was clipped by 1 base and J by 8 bases, with 18 bases between them. The CDR3 DNA is TGTGCCAGCAGCTTAGATACGAGGCGGACGAAACATGAGCAGTTCTTC. Translated: CASSLDTRRTKHEQFF.

V and J are TRBV30 and TRBJ2-7; D gene uncertain. V was cut by 2 bases and J by 0 bases, with 11 bases left in between. Germline V gene data show CDR1 as GTSNPN and CDR2 as SVGIG (reference sequence). This CDR3 has 14 residues. Here the CDR3 reads CAWSPPGHSYEQYF. Here the CDR3 DNA reads TGTGCCTGGAGTCCCCCGGGCCACTCCTACGAGCAGTACTTC.

This chain connects TRBV7-2 to TRBJ2-4; D remains unclear. In germline, CDR1 is SGHTA, CDR2 FQGNSA. The CDR3 loop spans 13 amino acids. The V end was cut by 4 bases, the J end by 0 bases, with 4 bases between. CDR3 coding DNA: TGTGCCAGCAGCTGGGGAGCCAAAAACATTCAGTACTTC. It translates to CASSWGAKNIQYF.

The gene calls are TRBV4-1 and TRBJ2-2, with 7 bases lining up with TRBD1. Germline CDR1 MGHRA, CDR2 YSYEKL. Trimming cost V 1 base and J 8 bases; bases outside gene matches: 7. The CDR3 covers 15 residues. CDR3 sequence reads: CASSQVDRDGGELFF. The CDR3 DNA follows: TGCGCCAGCAGCCAAGTTGACAGGGATGGTGGGGAGCTGTTTTTT.

The chain joins TRBV6-5 to TRBJ1-1; D ambiguous. Germline values: CDR1 MNHEY, CDR2 SVGAGI. V lost 5 bases, J lost 5 bases, and 9 bases lay in between. CDR3 length: 12 amino acids. The CDR3 sequence: CASSTQRTEAFF. CDR3 sequence (DNA): TGTGCCAGCAGTACACAGCGAACTGAAGCTTTCTTT.

This clone occurred a few times. The rearrangement links TRBV27 to TRBJ2-5; TRBD1 is a possible D gene (6 bases). CDR1 and CDR2 from the germline V gene are MNHEY and SMNVEV (reference sequence). The CDR3 spans 15 residues. The V end was cut by 4 bases, the J end by 4 bases, with 16 bases between. The CDR3 bases are TGTGCCAGCAGTTACAATACAGGGTTTGGAGAGACCCAGTACTTC. Encoded protein: CASSYNTGFGETQYF.

The chain carries TRBV29-1 and TRBJ2-1, with 12 positions matching TRBD1. The CDR3 has 13 amino acids. The V gene's germline CDR1 is SQVTM and CDR2 ANQGSEA. CDR3 loop: CTHQGQGANEQFF. CDR3 nucleotide sequence: TGCACCCATCAGGGACAGGGGGCGAATGAGCAGTTCTTC.

The chain couples TRBV6-5 to TRBJ2-3; D call uncertain. Germline assignment: CDR1 MNHEY and CDR2 SVGAGI. This CDR3 contains 14 residues. Deletions cut 2 bases from V and 2 bases from J, with 8 bases between. In DNA, the CDR3 is TGTGCCAGCAGTTACCGAAGAAACACAGATACGCAGTATTTT. This sequence encodes CASSYRRNTDTQYF.

This sequence joins TRBV27 and TRBJ2-7; 8 bases agree with TRBD2. Germline V gene sequence: CDR1 MNHEY, CDR2 SMNVEV (reference sequence). CDR3 length: 15 amino acids. Trimming took 3 bases from V and 2 from J; bases not matched to a gene: 6. This CDR3 reads CASSFRSGGTYEQYF. The CDR3, as DNA: TGTGCCAGCAGTTTTAGAAGCGGGGGAACCTACGAGCAGTACTTC.

In its sample, this clone was seen once. The V gene is TRBV20-1, the J gene TRBJ1-2; D gene uncertain. This CDR3 has 11 amino acids. Trimming removed 3 bases at V and 7 bases at J, with 9 bases between. Germline-derived CDR1 and CDR2 are DFQATT and SNEGSKA (reference sequence). The CDR3 nucleotides are TGCAGTGCTAGTAGCGGGTTTGGCTACACCTTC. Protein sequence: CSASSGFGYTF.

This clone occurred a few times. V and J are TRBV19 and TRBJ1-5; the match to TRBD1 covers 8 bases. Unmatched junction bases numbered 5, after V lost 3 bases and J lost 7 bases. The germline gives CDR1 LNHDA, CDR2 SQIVND (reference sequence). The CDR3 length is 14 residues. CDR3 nucleotides: TGTGCCAGTAGTATGGGACAGGCTTGGCAGCCCCAGCATTTT. Translating it yields CASSMGQAWQPQHF.

The chain uses TRBV30 and TRBJ1-2; a possible D gene is TRBD1 (6 bases). Trimming pared 2 bases from V and 4 bases from J, leaving 17 bases between. The CDR3 is made up of 15 amino acids. Germline lookup yields CDR1 GTSNPN and CDR2 SVGIG (reference sequence). CDR3 protein: CAWSLYRAGIYGYTF. The CDR3 DNA reads as TGTGCCTGGAGTTTGTACAGGGCTGGAATCTATGGCTACACCTTC.

The chain uses TRBV29-1 and TRBJ1-2; D is unclear. In germline, CDR1 is SQVTM, CDR2 ANQGSEA. V lost 4 bases and J lost 2, with 11 bases in between. This CDR3 spans 13 amino acids. CDR3 coding DNA: TGCAGCGTTGCGGGCCGCCTAAACTATGGCTACACCTTC. Its protein is CSVAGRLNYGYTF.

About this clone: Within the sample, other DNA sequences also encode this same CDR3. This chain uses TRBV18 with TRBJ1-2; the D gene is possibly TRBD1 (5 bases). Germline V gene data show CDR1 as KGHSH and CDR2 as LQKENI. CDR3 size: 13 residues. Trimming left V 2 bases short and J 3 bases short, with 7 bases between. CDR3 DNA: TGTGCCAGCTCACCAGGAGGGGACTATGGCTACACCTTC. Translation gives CASSPGGDYGYTF.

This rearrangement joins TRBV2 to TRBJ1-1; 10 bases match TRBD1. Germline V gene lookup returns CDR1 SNHLY and CDR2 FYNNEI. The trim removed 5 bases at V and 3 bases at J, leaving 3 bases unmatched. The CDR3 is made up of 14 amino acids. The CDR3 region is CASSQDRGDTEAFF. The CDR3 coding sequence is TGTGCCAGCAGTCAGGACAGGGGGGACACTGAAGCTTTCTTT.

This chain links TRBV29-1 with TRBJ2-5; maybe TRBD1 (5 bases). The V gene's germline CDR1 is SQVTM and CDR2 ANQGSEA. The length of the CDR3 is 12 residues. The ends were cut back, 2 bases at V and 2 bases at J, with 6 bases in the middle. The CDR3 reads CSVERGQETQYF. The CDR3 DNA reads as TGCAGCGTTGAAAGGGGACAAGAGACCCAGTACTTC.

The chain recombines TRBV25-1 with TRBJ1-4; tentative D call: TRBD1 (6 bases). Trimming stripped 7 bases from V and 5 bases from J, with 11 bases between. The V gene's germline CDR1 is MGHDK and CDR2 SYGVNS. The CDR3 consists of 13 residues. In nucleotides, the CDR3 is TGTGCCAGCAAGATTACAGGGAATGAAAAACTGTTTTTT. The encoded protein is CASKITGNEKLFF. The full variable domain, its missing parts supplied by reference TRBV25-1 and TRBJ1-4, is EADIYQTPRYLVIGTGKKITLECSQTMGHDKMYWYQQDPGMELHLIHYSYGVNSTEKGDLSSESTVSRIRTEHFPLTLESARPSHTSQYLCASKITGNEKLFFGSGTQLSVL.

This clone was detected a few times. For the CDR3, the DNA is TGTGCATCTACCATTGCGCGTGGAGGCTACACCTTC. Translating gives CASTIARGGYTF. The V call is TRBV19, the J call TRBJ1-2; D remains ambiguous. The V gene's germline CDR1 is LNHDA and CDR2 SQIVND (reference sequence). The CDR3 covers 12 residues.

Regarding this clone: The identical CDR3 is also encoded by other nucleotide sequences in the sample. V is TRBV29-1 and J is TRBJ1-1; D gene ambiguous. The CDR3 sequence is 11 residues long. Trimming pared 5 bases from V and 4 bases from J, leaving 8 bases between. CDR1 and CDR2 from the germline V gene are SQVTM and ANQGSEA. The CDR3 is CSVRGGTEAFF. CDR3 bases: TGCAGCGTTCGAGGCGGCACTGAAGCTTTCTTT. Full variable domain (outside the CDR3, taken from reference TRBV29-1 and TRBJ1-1): SAVISQKPSRDICQRGTSLTIQCQVDSQVTMMFWYRQQPGQSLTLIATANQGSEATYESGFVIDKFPISRPNLTFSTLTVSNMSPEDSSIYLCSVRGGTEAFFGQGTRLTVV.

The chain couples TRBV2 to TRBJ2-5, with TRBD1 as a possible D gene (5 bases). This CDR3 has 12 amino acids. Trimming stripped 8 bases from V and 2 bases from J, with 9 bases between. CDR1 SNHLY and CDR2 FYNNEI come from the germline V gene. The CDR3 here is CASVREQETQYF. The DNA for the CDR3 is TGTGCCAGCGTCAGGGAACAAGAGACCCAGTACTTC.

This clone was detected a few times. The V call is TRBV2, the J call TRBJ2-5; 8 bases match TRBD2. Germline CDR1 and CDR2: SNHLY and FYNNEI. Unmatched junction bases numbered 11, after V lost 7 bases and J lost 7 bases. CDR3 length: 14 amino acids. CDR3 DNA: TGTGCCAGCACCGGGACTAGGAGTTCAGGGACCCAGTACTTC. Translated, it gives CASTGTRSSGTQYF.